A selection of T cell receptor beta chains follows, all from one sample in a study of blood T cell repertoires in COVID-19. The method was immunoSEQ multiplex PCR; TCRdb's version includes in-frame clones alone and lacks a portion of them. The repertoire holds some 24,000 clones, with about nine tenths as singletons. The specimen sequenced was peripheral blood. The source is a man in his fifties or sixties with active COVID-19. CDR3s include the opening cysteine and the closing phenylalanine or tryptophan. D genes are given only for firm matches. Rows give clone size only sometimes, using once, few, many, or a class for an expanded clone.

TRBD1	TRBV24-1	TRBJ1-5	few	CATSEGTGFSQPQHF	TGTGCCACCAGTGAGGGGACAGGGTTCAGTCAGCCCCAGCATTTT
TRBD1	TRBV5-4	TRBJ2-7	.	CASSLGPGGSYEQYF	TGTGCCAGCAGCTTGGGGCCAGGGGGCTCCTACGAGCAGTACTTC
.	TRBV28	TRBJ2-7	few	CASSAQYSYEQYF	TGTGCCAGCAGTGCACAATATTCCTACGAGCAGTACTTC
TRBD1	TRBV12-3/TRBV12-4	TRBJ2-7	.	CASRDRGREQYF	TGTGCCAGCAGGGACAGGGGGCGCGAGCAGTACTTC
.	TRBV7-2	TRBJ2-7	.	CASSPDPGVSSYEQYF	TGTGCCAGCAGCCCGGACCCCGGGGTCAGCTCCTACGAGCAGTACTTC
.	TRBV19	TRBJ2-5	.	CATSQDQETQYF	TGTGCCACCTCACAAGATCAAGAGACCCAGTACTTC
.	TRBV2	TRBJ1-6	once	CASSRGQPYNSPLHF	TGTGCCAGCAGTAGGGGCCAGCCCTATAATTCACCCCTCCACTTT
TRBD2	TRBV7-2	TRBJ2-7	.	CASSLEFAGRNEQYF	TGTGCCAGCAGCTTAGAATTCGCCGGGAGGAACGAGCAGTACTTC
TRBD2	TRBV4-2	TRBJ2-5	.	CASSQTSGAWETQYF	TGTGCCAGCAGCCAGACTAGCGGGGCGTGGGAGACCCAGTACTTC
.	TRBV5-5	TRBJ1-6	.	CASGRDNSPLHF	TGTGCCAGCGGCAGGGATAATTCACCCCTCCACTTT